Listed here are 18 T cell receptor beta chains from one sample, sequenced in a study of T-cell reconstitution after alpha-beta-depleted transplantation in children. For TCRbeta, the library was prepared with unique molecular identifiers. Via MiXCR, TCRdb re-called the PCR reads, giving one row per CDR3 protein. The table records about 490,000 distinct CDR3 sequences, more than 9% of them present only once. The sequences come from PBMCs, collected before TCRalphabeta/CD19-depleted stem cell transplant. The receptors here all came from a child aged 2 to 15 with inherited bone marrow failure, due to receive a stem cell transplant.

This clonotype was seen at least ten times. The chain carries TRBV12-3 or TRBV12-4 and TRBJ2-5, with TRBD2 matching over 10 bases. V was pared by 7 bases and J by 4 bases, with 12 bases of the junction left unmatched. The CDR3 covers 16 residues. CDR3 DNA sequence: TGTGCCAGCATTCAAGGGTCTAGCGGGAGCGGAGAGACCCAGTACTTC. As protein: CASIQGSSGSGETQYF.

This clonotype was seen repeatedly, ten times or more. The V call is TRBV7-9, the J call TRBJ2-7; the match to TRBD1 covers 7 bases. The CDR3 runs 14 residues. The V segment lost 5 bases and the J segment 2 bases; nucleotides outside the gene matches: 6. Germline-derived CDR1 and CDR2 are SEHNR and FQNEAQ (reference sequence). CDR3 nucleotide sequence: TGTGCCAGCAGCCACCTCGGGACAGCCTACGAGCAGTACTTC. This encodes CASSHLGTAYEQYF. Complete variable domain (other parts from reference TRBV7-9 and TRBJ2-7): DTGVSQNPRHKITKRGQNVTFRCDPISEHNRLYWYRQTLGQGPEFLTYFQNEAQLEKSRLLSDRFSAERPKGSFSTLEIQRTEQGDSAMYLCASSHLGTAYEQYFGPGTRLTVT.

This clonotype was seen many times. This chain connects TRBV28 to TRBJ2-7; TRBD2 might be the D (5 bases). The CDR3 contains 13 residues. Germline V gene data show CDR1 as MDHEN and CDR2 as SYDVKM. The V end lost 5 bases, the J end lost 5 bases, and 13 bases lay between the germline ends. The CDR3 DNA follows: TGTGCCAGCAGTGGACTTACTTGGGACGAGCAGTACTTC. Its protein is CASSGLTWDEQYF. Variable domain in full (rest from reference TRBV28 and TRBJ2-7): DVKVTQSSRYLVKRTGEKVFLECVQDMDHENMFWYRQDPGLGLRLIYFSYDVKMKEKGDIPEGYSVSREKKERFSLILESASTNQTSMYLCASSGLTWDEQYFGPGTRLTVT.

The table lists this clonotype with many counts. V is TRBV20-1 and J is TRBJ1-5; 7 bases map to TRBD1. The V gene's germline CDR1 is DFQATT and CDR2 SNEGSKA (reference sequence). This CDR3 spans 16 amino acids. V shed 1 base and J 7 bases; nucleotides not matched to a gene: 13. CDR3 sequence reads: CSARAPGQVERQPQHF. The CDR3 nucleotides read TGCAGTGCTAGAGCCCCTGGACAGGTCGAAAGGCAGCCCCAGCATTTT.

There are a few counts of this clonotype. This chain links TRBV6-5 with TRBJ2-1, with no clear D. Germline assignment: CDR1 MNHEY and CDR2 SVGAGI. CDR3 length equals 18 residues. V was cut by 0 bases and J by 2 bases, with 17 bases left in between. The CDR3 protein is CASSYSMPVTLTYNEQFF. The DNA of the CDR3 is TGTGCCAGCAGTTACTCGATGCCAGTAACCCTGACCTACAATGAGCAGTTCTTC.

There are a few counts of this clonotype. The CDR3 DNA sequence: TGTGCCAGCAGTTACTCGCCAGGGCCCCACGAGCAGTACTTC. It yields the protein CASSYSPGPHEQYF. The V gene is TRBV6-5, the J gene TRBJ2-7; D is possibly TRBD1 (5 bases). The CDR3 spans 14 residues. Trimming pared 0 bases from V and 5 bases from J, leaving 11 bases between. CDR1 is MNHEY, CDR2 SVGAGI, per germline.

This rearrangement joins TRBV5-1 to TRBJ2-3, with D unclear. The germline gives CDR1 SGHRS, CDR2 YFSETQ. CDR3 length: 16 amino acids. Trimming removed 4 bases at V and 2 bases at J, with 17 bases between. The CDR3 is CASSPYRSADTDTQYF. The CDR3 nucleotides read TGCGCCAGCAGCCCCTACCGATCTGCAGACACAGATACGCAGTATTTT. The variable domain in full, with the rest retrieved from reference TRBV5-1 and TRBJ2-3, is KAGVTQTPRYLIKTRGQQVTLSCSPISGHRSVSWYQQTPGQGLQFLFEYFSETQRNKGNFPGRFSGRQFSNSRSEMNVSTLELGDSALYLCASSPYRSADTDTQYFGPGTRLTVL.

This clonotype was detected ten times or more. The V and J genes are TRBV5-1 and TRBJ1-1, with D unclear. Trimming pared 0 bases from V and 1 base from J, leaving 7 bases between. Per germline, CDR1 SGHRS and CDR2 YFSETQ. CDR3 size: 14 residues. CDR3 nucleotide sequence: TGCGCCAGCAGCTTGGTTGGGGAGAACACTGAAGCTTTCTTT. Its translation: CASSLVGENTEAFF.

As for this clonotype: With a much larger clone just one base away, this may be a read error. The rearrangement uses TRBV5-1 and TRBJ2-7; D ambiguous. This CDR3 has 14 residues. Germline CDR1 and CDR2: SGHRS and YFSETQ. The ends were cut back, 0 bases at V and 5 bases at J, with 12 bases in the middle. Here the CDR3 reads CASSLVAYSDEQYF. As DNA, the CDR3 is TGCGCCAGCAGCTTGGTAGCCTATTCGGACGAGCAGTACTTC.

This sequence joins TRBV7-9 and TRBJ1-3, with unresolved D. Trimming stripped 1 base from V and 10 bases from J, with 8 bases between. The CDR3 length is 12 residues. Germline CDR1 SEHNR, CDR2 FQNEAQ (reference sequence). DNA of the CDR3: TGTGCCAGCAGCTTAGGCTGGGAGACCATATATTTT. Translating gives CASSLGWETIYF.

This clonotype was counted at least ten times. V gene TRBV5-5 combines with J gene TRBJ2-2; D gene uncertain. The germline gives CDR1 SGHKS, CDR2 YYEKEE (reference sequence). Trimming cost V 6 bases and J 6 bases, with 12 bases left between them. This CDR3 contains 13 residues. The CDR3 DNA sequence: TGTGCCAGCAACCCAATTAGCTCCGGGGAGCTGTTTTTT. This translates into CASNPISSGELFF.

The chain joins TRBV11-2 to TRBJ1-5, with D maybe TRBD1 (6 bases). This CDR3 comprises 17 residues. Per germline, CDR1 SGHAT and CDR2 FQNNGV. V lost 0 bases and J 0 bases, leaving 12 bases between the germline ends. The CDR3 nucleotides are TGTGCCAGCAGCTTAGATTATGGGGGCCTTAGCAATCAGCCCCAGCATTTT. Translated: CASSLDYGGLSNQPQHF.

This clonotype was recorded at least ten times. The genes are TRBV7-2 and TRBJ2-5; no clear D gene. The germline gives CDR1 SGHTA, CDR2 FQGNSA. V was clipped by 6 bases and J by 2 bases, with 10 bases between them. This CDR3 has 13 amino acids. The CDR3 loop is CASSYTQQETQYF. CDR3 nucleotides: TGTGCCAGCAGTTATACACAACAAGAGACCCAGTACTTC.

This clonotype was observed a few times. The chain links TRBV20-1 to TRBJ2-2; TRBD2 aligns across 7 bases. Germline V CDR1 and CDR2: DFQATT, SNEGSKA (reference sequence). CDR3 length equals 16 residues. The V and J ends lost 1 base and 1 base, in that order; junction bases with no gene match: 6. CDR3 sequence reads: CSARGASGMNTGELFF. The CDR3 DNA sequence: TGCAGTGCTAGAGGGGCTAGCGGAATGAACACCGGGGAGCTGTTTTTT.

This clonotype was recorded many times. This rearrangement joins TRBV12-3 or TRBV12-4 to TRBJ1-2; maybe TRBD1 (6 bases). This CDR3 is 15 amino acids long. Trimming stripped 6 bases from V and 5 bases from J, with 19 bases between. The CDR3 region has the DNA TGTGCCAGCAGCTCCTCGGACAGTCAGGCGTATGGCTACACCTTC. Translated: CASSSSDSQAYGYTF.

Concerning this clonotype itself: A single base separates this from a much larger clone, so it may be a read error. The chain recombines TRBV27 with TRBJ2-2; 11 bases align to TRBD2. This CDR3 spans 15 amino acids. Losses at the gene ends were 6 bases for V and 6 bases for J; bases not matched to a gene: 6. The germline V gene encodes CDR1 MNHEY and CDR2 SMNVEV (reference sequence). The DNA of the CDR3 is TGTGCCAGCAGACTAGCGGGAGAAATAGCCGGGGAGCTGTTTTTT. Its protein product is CASRLAGEIAGELFF.

This clonotype showed up many times. The rearrangement joins TRBV2 to TRBJ2-7; 11 bases line up with TRBD1. The CDR3 covers 14 residues. V lost 7 bases to trimming and J lost 4 bases; unmatched junction nucleotides: 6. CDR1 is SNHLY and CDR2 is FYNNEI in the germline V gene. CDR3 residues: CASIGQGARYEQYF. CDR3 nucleotide sequence: TGTGCCAGCATAGGACAGGGGGCGAGGTACGAGCAGTACTTC.

This clonotype has ten or more counts. CDR3 residues: CASSLAPGGVLNEQFF. The CDR3 DNA sequence: TGTGCCAGCAGCTTAGCTCCGGGGGGGGTTCTGAATGAGCAGTTCTTC. The chain links TRBV11-2 to TRBJ2-1, with 8 bases aligning to TRBD2. From germline, CDR1 is SGHAT and CDR2 FQNNGV. The CDR3 consists of 16 residues. The junction had 9 bases not matched to a gene; V was cut back by 1 base and J by 7 bases.